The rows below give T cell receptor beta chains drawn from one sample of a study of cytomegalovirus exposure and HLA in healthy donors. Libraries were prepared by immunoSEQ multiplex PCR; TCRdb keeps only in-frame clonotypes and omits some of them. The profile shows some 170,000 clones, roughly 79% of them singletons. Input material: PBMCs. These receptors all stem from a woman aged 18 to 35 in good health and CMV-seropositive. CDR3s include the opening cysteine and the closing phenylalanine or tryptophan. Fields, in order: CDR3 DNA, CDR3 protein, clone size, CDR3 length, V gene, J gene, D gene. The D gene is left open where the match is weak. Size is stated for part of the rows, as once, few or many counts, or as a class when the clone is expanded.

TGTGCCAGCAGCAACGATTACCTTTTTGACAGGGACTTTGGGAGGGAAAAACTGTTTTTT	CASSNDYLFDRDFGREKLFF	-	20	TRBV21-1	TRBJ1-4	-
TGCGCCAGCAGTTGGACAGGGCCTCTGAACACTGAAGCTTTCTTT	CASSWTGPLNTEAFF	-	15	TRBV5-1	TRBJ1-1	TRBD1
TGTGCCGCCTCGGTAGACACCGGGGAGCTGTTTTTT	CAASVDTGELFF	-	12	TRBV10-3	TRBJ2-2	-
TGTGCCAGCAGTCGGGACAGGGGGTACAACGAGCAGTACTTC	CASSRDRGYNEQYF	-	14	TRBV28	TRBJ2-7	TRBD1
TGTGCCAGCAGCTTAGCGCAGGGGGAAGGTGGCTACACCTTC	CASSLAQGEGGYTF	-	14	TRBV7-2	TRBJ1-2	TRBD1
TGCGCCAGCAGTGTTACCCGAGGAGAGACCCAGTACTTC	CASSVTRGETQYF	-	13	TRBV10-1	TRBJ2-5	-
TGTGCCAGCAGTGAAGGGACAGGGGTTATTCGTCAGCCCCAGCATTTT	CASSEGTGVIRQPQHF	-	16	TRBV2	TRBJ1-5	TRBD1
TGTGCCAGCAGCCCCGGGACAGGGCGTATGGAGAACACCGGGGAGCTGTTTTTT	CASSPGTGRMENTGELFF	few	18	TRBV25-1	TRBJ2-2	TRBD1
TGTGCCAGCAGCTTCCAGGGGGCGCGGTACGAGCAGTACTTC	CASSFQGARYEQYF	-	14	TRBV5-5	TRBJ2-7	TRBD1
TGTGCCTGGAGTCGGAAAAGCGGGGGGTTCCTGACTCGCACAGATACGCAGTATTTT	CAWSRKSGGFLTRTDTQYF	few	19	TRBV30	TRBJ2-3	TRBD2
TGTGCCAGCACCGCGACTAGCTCCTACAATGAGCAGTTCTTC	CASTATSSYNEQFF	few	14	TRBV2	TRBJ2-1	-
TGTGCCAGCAGCATTGTTCACGGGGAGCTGTTTTTT	CASSIVHGELFF	-	12	TRBV21-1	TRBJ2-2	-
TGTGCCAGCAGCTTAGGGTTTAACGTTGGGGGCCCGAACACTGAAGCTTTCTTT	CASSLGFNVGGPNTEAFF	few	18	TRBV7-2	TRBJ1-1	-
TGTGCCAGTACCCCCCCAGGGGGTGACACCGGGGAGCTGTTTTTT	CASTPPGGDTGELFF	once	15	TRBV19	TRBJ2-2	TRBD1
TGCGCCAGCAGCCAAGAACGGGGGGCTGGAAACACCATATATTTT	CASSQERGAGNTIYF	-	15	TRBV4-3	TRBJ1-3	-
TGTGCCAGCAGCTTATGGGGGGGAGCTGAAAAACTGTTTTTT	CASSLWGGAEKLFF	-	14	TRBV7-2	TRBJ1-4	-